These 2 T cell receptor beta chains were sequenced from one sample in a study of early T cells in non-severe SARS-CoV-2 infection. TCRdb fed the 5' RACE reads into MiXCR, producing one record per CDR3 protein. In the table there are 70,000 to 75,000 distinct CDR3 sequences, 12% of which are singletons. The sequencing sample was made of whole blood. All receptors derive from an adult who was a healthcare worker with PCR-confirmed SARS-CoV-2 infection or an uninfected control (not recorded which).

This clonotype was recorded at least ten times. The chain is built from TRBV2 and TRBJ2-3, with 8 nucleotides matching TRBD1. The germline V gene has CDR1 SNHLY and CDR2 FYNNEI. CDR3 size: 16 residues. J lost 4 bases, V lost 7 bases, and 13 bases had no gene match. This CDR3 is CASKRDPGGLADTQYF. CDR3 nucleotide sequence: TGTGCCAGCAAGAGAGACCCAGGGGGCTTGGCAGATACGCAGTATTTT.

This clonotype turned up a few times. The CDR3 DNA is TGTGCCAGCAGGGACAGCCAACGGCCCCAGCATTTT. Translated: CASRDSQRPQHF. The chain uses TRBV2 and TRBJ1-5, with a possible D match to TRBD1 (6 bases). CDR3 length: 12 residues. V was cut by 6 bases and J by 9 bases, with 12 bases left in between. The V gene's germline CDR1 is SNHLY and CDR2 FYNNEI.